This is a list of T cell receptor beta chains from one sample in a study of graft-versus-host responses after intestinal transplantation. Produced via immunoSEQ multiplex PCR; TCRdb's table is partial and in-frame only. Here the sample spans fewer than 150,000 clones, approximately 92% being singletons. Their target antigens are unknown. This material consisted of unstimulated CD4+ T cells sorted from spleen or lymph node cells, taken before intestinal transplant. The origin of the receptors is a human donor who received an intestinal transplant. The conserved cysteine and the conserved F or W are not part of the CDR3 here. Fields, in order: V gene, J gene, CDR3 protein.

>TRBV6-1|TRBJ1-4
ATWMGSTNEKLF
>TRBV4-2|TRBJ2-3
ASSQEGGLAAGSDTQY
>TRBV27|TRBJ1-2
ASSLSTGQGSVYT
>TRBV5-4|TRBJ1-1
ASSSGTGSMNTEAF
>TRBV5-1|TRBJ1-2
ASSLRFALLGYGYT
>TRBV7-3|TRBJ2-2
ASSLTGVTGELF
>TRBV2|TRBJ1-5
ASSLSQGRERQPQH
>TRBV7-9|TRBJ1-5
ASSLTGINQPQH
>TRBV5-1|TRBJ2-7
ASRFGQGVYEQY
>TRBV7-3|TRBJ2-5
ASSSSGGVSPTQY
>TRBV30|TRBJ1-2
AWSSWYGDRNYGYT
>TRBV12-5|TRBJ1-2
ASRRTENYGYT